This T cell receptor beta chain was identified during a study of CD8 T cells in ankylosing spondylitis. For TCR beta, libraries came from quantitative 5'-RACE with molecular barcodes. TCRdb analysed the 5' RACE reads with MiXCR anew, one entry per CDR3 protein. The sample holds about 840,000 distinct CDR3 sequences, around 11% seen once. Study-level results: Roughly eight highly homologous variants made up a TCR beta motif that seemed to typify ankylosing spondylitis blood. Disease-linked clones bore a CD8+ phenotype, appearing relatively rarely in peripheral blood. Reportedly, matched ankylosing spondylitis synovial fluid was significantly enriched for disease-linked clones.

Germline CDR1 is SGHTA and CDR2 is FQGNSA. This CDR3 contains 13 residues. Trimming cost V 4 bases and J 0 bases, with 7 bases left between them. This clonotype occurred many times. What it binds is unknown. This clonotype was sampled from a male donor with ankylosing spondylitis. Sequencing used blood, either unsorted or a sorted T cell fraction (not recorded which). The chain carries TRBV7-2 and TRBJ2-7; no reliable D call. The chain's CDR3 is CASSSAVSYEQYF. In DNA form, the CDR3 reads TGTGCCAGCAGCTCGGCAGTCTCCTACGAGCAGTACTTC.